This T cell receptor beta chain emerged from a study of blood T cell repertoires in COVID-19. Overall study: From the United States, Italy and Spain came samples of acute and convalescent COVID-19. Sample material is recorded as cDNA or gDNA derived from T cells, B-cell-depleted T cells, or PBMCs.

CDR1 and CDR2 (germline): SGHDN, FVKESK. Losses at the gene ends were 0 bases for V and 4 bases for J; bases not matched to a gene: 18. The CDR3 has 20 amino acids. Cohort 3 donors counted as recovered after two negative PCRs, clearance, or resolved symptoms. This clone has just a few counts. The method was immunoSEQ multiplex PCR; TCRdb's version includes in-frame clones alone and lacks a portion of them. The profile shows approximately 390,000 clones, around nine tenths of them singletons. This clonotype was sampled from a woman aged 45-65 years who had recovered from COVID-19. Input material: PBMCs or T cells enriched from blood (not recorded which). The rearrangement joins TRBV14 to TRBJ1-2; 9 bases are a match to TRBD1. CDR3 sequence reads: CASSQDTSDRGFGQFYGYTF. In DNA form, the CDR3 reads TGTGCCAGCAGCCAAGATACTTCGGACAGGGGTTTCGGTCAGTTCTATGGCTACACCTTC.